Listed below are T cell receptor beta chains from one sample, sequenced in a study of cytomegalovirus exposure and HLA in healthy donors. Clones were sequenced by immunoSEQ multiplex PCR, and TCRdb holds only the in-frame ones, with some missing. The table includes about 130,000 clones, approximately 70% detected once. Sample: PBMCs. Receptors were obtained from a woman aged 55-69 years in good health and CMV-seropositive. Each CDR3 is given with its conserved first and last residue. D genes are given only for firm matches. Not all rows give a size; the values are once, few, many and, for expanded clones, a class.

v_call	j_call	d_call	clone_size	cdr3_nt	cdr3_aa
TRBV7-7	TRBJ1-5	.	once	TGTGCTAGCAGCCCCGGACACCCCCGAGGTTGGCCCCAGCATTTT	CASSPGHPRGWPQHF
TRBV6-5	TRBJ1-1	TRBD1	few	TGTGCCAGCAGCCGTCGGACAGGGGTCACTGAAGCTTTCTTT	CASSRRTGVTEAFF
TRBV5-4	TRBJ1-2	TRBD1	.	TGTGCCAGCAGCCCCGGACAGGGGACTAACTATGGCTACACCTTC	CASSPGQGTNYGYTF
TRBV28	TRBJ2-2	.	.	TGTGCCAGCAGCTATCAGGCCTCACTCTCCGTCGGGGAGCTGTTTTTT	CASSYQASLSVGELFF
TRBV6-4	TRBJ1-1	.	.	TGTGCCAGCAGCGCCAGTTCCAACACTGAAGCTTTCTTT	CASSASSNTEAFF
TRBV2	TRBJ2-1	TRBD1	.	TGTGCCAGCAGCCTCCGGGACAGGGAATCCAATGAGCAGTTCTTC	CASSLRDRESNEQFF
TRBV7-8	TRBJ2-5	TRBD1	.	TGTGCCAGCCGTATGGGCAGGGGGCTTGACGAGACCCAGTACTTC	CASRMGRGLDETQYF
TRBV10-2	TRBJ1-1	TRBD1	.	TGCGCCAGCTTCAGGGACAGACCTGGAACAAAGCCGAATTCTGAAGCTTTCTTT	CASFRDRPGTKPNSEAFF
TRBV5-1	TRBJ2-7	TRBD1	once	TGCGCCAGCAGCAACCCCACGGACAGGGGGCGAAACGAGCAGTACTTC	CASSNPTDRGRNEQYF
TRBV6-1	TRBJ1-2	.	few	TGTGCCAGCAGTGATCAGTATGATGGCTACACCTTC	CASSDQYDGYTF
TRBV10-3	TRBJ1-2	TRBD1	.	TGTGCCATCAGCCTGGGACAGGGGACTAACTATGGCTACACCTTC	CAISLGQGTNYGYTF
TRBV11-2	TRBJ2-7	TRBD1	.	TGTGCCAGCAGCCTGGGACAGGTTCCCACCTACGAGCAGTACTTC	CASSLGQVPTYEQYF
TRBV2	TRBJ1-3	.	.	TGTGCCAGCAGTGACGCGGCACCCCCTTCCAGAAACACCATATATTTT	CASSDAAPPSRNTIYF
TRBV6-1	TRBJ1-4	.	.	TGTGCCAGCTTAAATGAAAAACTGTTTTTT	CASLNEKLFF
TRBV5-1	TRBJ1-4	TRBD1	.	TGCGCCAGCAGCTATGGGACAGTGAAGAATGAAAAACTGTTTTTT	CASSYGTVKNEKLFF
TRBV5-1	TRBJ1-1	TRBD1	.	TGCGCCAGCAGCGAGGGACAGGTGAACACTGAAGCTTTCTTT	CASSEGQVNTEAFF
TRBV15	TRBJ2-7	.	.	TGTGCCACCAGCAGAGATCGAAGCAGGAGCGGCGACGAGCAGTACTTC	CATSRDRSRSGDEQYF
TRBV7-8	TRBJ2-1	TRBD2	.	TGTGCCAGCAGCCTGACTAGCGAGACGTACAATGAGCAGTTCTTC	CASSLTSETYNEQFF
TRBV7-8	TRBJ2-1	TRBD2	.	TGTGCCAGCAGCTTAGAGGCTACTAGCGGATACAATGAGCAGTTCTTC	CASSLEATSGYNEQFF
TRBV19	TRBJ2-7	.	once	TGTGCCAGTAGTACCCAAATAGGAGTGCAGTACTTC	CASSTQIGVQYF
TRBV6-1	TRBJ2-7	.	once	TGTGCCAGCCGAGCGGAAATCGGCTACGAGCAGTACTTC	CASRAEIGYEQYF
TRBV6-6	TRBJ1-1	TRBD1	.	TGTGCCAGCAGCCGAGGGACAGCAAACACTGAAGCTTTCTTT	CASSRGTANTEAFF
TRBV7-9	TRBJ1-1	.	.	TGTGCCAGCAGCTTAGTACGGGGGGACACTGAAGCTTTCTTT	CASSLVRGDTEAFF
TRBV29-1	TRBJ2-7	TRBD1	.	TGCAGCGCCCGGACAGGGGGCGGCTACGAGCAGTACTTC	CSARTGGGYEQYF
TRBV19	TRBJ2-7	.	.	TGTGCCAGTAGTCCCCTACCATCGTACGAGCAGTACTTC	CASSPLPSYEQYF
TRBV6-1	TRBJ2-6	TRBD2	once	TGTGCCAGCAGTGAAGGACTAGCGGCCTCTGGGGCCAACGTCCTGACTTTC	CASSEGLAASGANVLTF
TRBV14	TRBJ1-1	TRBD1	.	TGTGCCAGCAGCCACGTACAGGGGGCCAGGAACACTGAAGCTTTCTTT	CASSHVQGARNTEAFF
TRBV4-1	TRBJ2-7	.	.	TGCGCCAGCAGCCAAGTCCCGGGGAGCTCCTACGAGCAGTACTTC	CASSQVPGSSYEQYF
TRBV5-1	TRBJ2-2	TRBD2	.	TGCGCCAGCAGCCTCCGACTAGCGGGAGAAGTGGCCGGGGAGCTGTTTTTT	CASSLRLAGEVAGELFF